These 14 T cell receptor beta chains share one sample of origin, sequenced in a study of long-term antiretroviral therapy in people with HIV. Samples were assayed with immunoSEQ v3.0 at survey level. Sequenced by immunoSEQ multiplex PCR; TCRdb stores in-frame clones only, minus some. The table shows 35,000 to 45,000 clones, with around 94% occurring only once. Sequencing was performed on unsorted PBMCs, taken 4.1 years after starting antiretroviral therapy. The origin of the receptors is a woman aged 45-65 years with HIV.

This chain uses TRBV4-1 with TRBJ2-2; 8 bases map to TRBD1. J gave up 0 bases and V 0 bases, and 9 bases lay outside the gene matches. Germline CDR1 MGHRA, CDR2 YSYEKL. This CDR3 is 19 amino acids long. The CDR3 reads CASSQDRTGSGSNTGELFF. CDR3 sequence (DNA): TGCGCCAGCAGCCAAGACCGGACAGGGAGTGGATCGAACACCGGGGAGCTGTTTTTT.

V and J are TRBV21-1 and TRBJ2-7; the tabulated D call, TRBD1, remains unverified against the DNA. TRBV21-1 is given as a pseudogene. The CDR3 is made up of 14 amino acids. For the CDR3, the DNA is TGTGCCAGCAGCAAAGATAACAGCTCCTACGAGCAGTACTTC. This codes for CASSKDNSSYEQYF.

This chain uses TRBV5-1 with TRBJ1-6, with TRBD1 identical over 7 bases. With V trimmed by 4 bases and J by 6 bases, 4 bases remained unmatched. Looked up from germline, CDR1 is SGHRS and CDR2 is YFSETQ. This CDR3 region has 14 residues. The CDR3 bases are TGCGCCAGCAGCGACGGGACAGTTAATTCACCCCTCCACTTT. This gives the protein CASSDGTVNSPLHF.

The DNA of the CDR3 is TGTGCCAGCAGTGAAGCCGGGACAGTTTACAATGAGCAGTTCTTC. It is translated as CASSEAGTVYNEQFF. This chain links TRBV2 with TRBJ2-1; 7 nucleotides match TRBD1. Germline lookup yields CDR1 SNHLY and CDR2 FYNNEI. The length of the CDR3 is 15 residues. With 0 bases clipped from V and 4 bases from J, the junction kept 3 bases outside the gene matches.

The chain links TRBV2 to TRBJ2-3; TRBD1 or TRBD2 may be the D gene (5 bases each). Trimming took off 8 bases at V and 0 bases at J, with 15 bases between the two ends. CDR1 is SNHLY and CDR2 is FYNNEI in the germline V gene. This CDR3 is 15 amino acids long. CDR3 in DNA: TGTGCCAGCGGAATCGGGACGGGGAGCACAGATACGCAGTATTTT. Protein sequence: CASGIGTGSTDTQYF.

The chain combines TRBV7-3 with TRBJ2-2; TRBD2 matches 12 bases. The germline gives CDR1 SGHTA, CDR2 FQGTGA. Unmatched junction bases numbered 4, after V lost 5 bases and J lost 3 bases. The CDR3 covers 16 residues. The DNA of the CDR3 is TGTGCCAGCAGCCCACTAGCGGGGGGAGACACCGGGGAGCTGTTTTTT. It specifies CASSPLAGGDTGELFF.

The table lists this clone with a few counts. V and J are TRBV10-3 and TRBJ2-3; D is perhaps TRBD1 (5 bases). The CDR3 has 15 residues. Trimming took 3 bases from V and 2 from J, leaving 12 bases between them. Looked up from germline, CDR1 is ENHRY and CDR2 is SYGVKD. The DNA of the CDR3 is TGTGCCATCAGTGAAAAAAGGGGCGTCACAGATACGCAGTATTTT. Residues: CAISEKRGVTDTQYF.

CDR3: CASRGLAGGNEQFF. CDR3 sequence (DNA): TGTGCCAGCAGGGGACTAGCGGGGGGCAATGAGCAGTTCTTC. The J gene is TRBJ2-1, the V gene TRBV2, with TRBD2 identical over 15 bases. Germline CDR1 and CDR2: SNHLY and FYNNEI. The CDR3 contains 14 residues. Unmatched junction bases numbered 0, after V lost 6 bases and J lost 6 bases.

V gene TRBV30 combines with J gene TRBJ2-3, with 12 bases fitting TRBD2. CDR3 length: 16 amino acids. Germline CDR1 GTSNPN, CDR2 SVGIG (reference sequence). V dropped 0 bases and J dropped 5; count of bases not matched to a gene: 6. CDR3 bases: TGTGCCTGGAGTGTACTAGCGGGGGGCTTTCTAGATACGCAGTATTTT. Its translation: CAWSVLAGGFLDTQYF.

The J gene is TRBJ1-1, the V gene TRBV11-1; the D is unclear. Trimming left V 5 bases short and J 0 bases short, with 10 bases between. The CDR3 has 14 residues. The germline gives CDR1 SGHAT, CDR2 FQDESV (reference sequence). DNA of the CDR3: TGTGCCAGCAGCCAGAGCTTGGTGAACACTGAAGCTTTCTTT. Amino acids: CASSQSLVNTEAFF.

This clone was seen only once. The chain joins TRBV6-5 to TRBJ2-7; D not resolved. Germline assignment: CDR1 MNHEY and CDR2 SVGAGI. The CDR3 is 12 residues long. V was shortened by 6 bases and J by 5 bases, with 11 bases between the two germline ends. The CDR3 nucleotides read TGTGCCAGCAGGGGCAATGGGAACGAGCAGTACTTC. It encodes CASRGNGNEQYF.

This clone was seen a handful of times. The rearrangement joins TRBV27 to TRBJ1-1; 8 bases map to TRBD1. The CDR3 contains 16 residues. The V segment lost 4 bases and the J segment 3 bases; nucleotides outside the gene matches: 10. Germline V gene sequence: CDR1 MNHEY, CDR2 SMNVEV (reference sequence). The CDR3 bases are TGTGCCAGCAGTTCCGGCAGGGGGCGCGGGTACACTGAAGCTTTCTTT. The encoded protein is CASSSGRGRGYTEAFF.

V gene TRBV19 combines with J gene TRBJ1-4; D unclear. This CDR3 comprises 14 residues. V lost 1 base to trimming and J lost 8 bases, with 11 bases between them. Germline V gene sequence: CDR1 LNHDA, CDR2 SQIVND (reference sequence). Written as DNA, the CDR3 is TGTGCCAGTAGTATAGCAAGGACCGAAGAAAAACTGTTTTTT. Translating it yields CASSIARTEEKLFF.

This chain uses TRBV28 with TRBJ1-2; 9 bases map to TRBD1. The CDR3 covers 15 residues. The J segment lost 3 bases and the V segment lost 3 bases, leaving 5 bases of the junction unmatched. Germline lookup yields CDR1 MDHEN and CDR2 SYDVKM. The CDR3 DNA reads TGTGCCAGCAGTTTCGGGACAGGGTGGGACTATGGCTACACCTTC. Its translation: CASSFGTGWDYGYTF.